This passage covers 15 T cell receptor beta chains from one sample sequenced in a study of T-cell reconstitution after alpha-beta-depleted transplantation in children. It was with unique molecular identifiers that the TCRbeta library was prepared. From the PCR reads, TCRdb called clonotypes with MiXCR, one entry per CDR3 protein. The table records about 250,000 distinct CDR3 sequences, around 25% of them present only once. Material: PBMCs, mostly from graft donor cells, obtained 360 days after TCRalphabeta/CD19-depleted stem cell transplant. The receptors were gathered from a female patient under 10 years old who had a stem cell transplant for congenital amegakaryocytic thrombocytopenia, so the T cells may come from the graft donor.

The gene calls are TRBV30 and TRBJ2-1; D gene ambiguous. V was cut by 5 bases and J by 4 bases, with 9 bases left in between. The CDR3 is made up of 12 amino acids. The V gene's germline CDR1 is GTSNPN and CDR2 SVGIG (reference sequence). For the CDR3, the DNA is TGTGCCTGGGAAGACGGGTACAATGAGCAGTTCTTC. Translation gives CAWEDGYNEQFF.

The genes are TRBV6-5 and TRBJ2-5, with no clear D. The V and J ends lost 2 bases and 2 bases respectively, with 6 bases between them. The CDR3 covers 13 residues. Germline loops: CDR1 MNHEY, CDR2 SVGAGI. Written as DNA, the CDR3 is TGTGCCAGCAGTTACGGAGATCAAGAGACCCAGTACTTC. It translates to CASSYGDQETQYF.

There are a few counts of this clonotype. The CDR3 DNA is TGTGCCAGCTCCCCGAGGGAGACCCTCTACGAGCAGTACTTC. As protein: CASSPRETLYEQYF. This chain joins TRBV28 and TRBJ2-7, with TRBD2 as a possible D gene (5 bases). The CDR3 sequence is 14 residues long. Germline lookup yields CDR1 MDHEN and CDR2 SYDVKM. With 8 bases removed from V and 3 bases from J, the gap between germline ends came to 17 bases.

This clonotype was observed at least ten times. This chain uses TRBV4-3 with TRBJ2-5, with TRBD2 matching 9 bases. Germline-derived CDR1 and CDR2 are LGHNA and YSLEER. This CDR3 contains 15 residues. The V and J ends lost 4 bases and 1 base, in that order; junction bases with no gene match: 4. This CDR3 is CASSRWTSVQETQYF. CDR3 sequence (DNA): TGCGCCAGCAGCCGGTGGACTAGCGTCCAAGAGACCCAGTACTTC.

This clonotype was detected a few times. This chain joins TRBV20-1 and TRBJ2-7; 7 nucleotides agree with TRBD1. The CDR3 runs to 14 residues. The ends lost 1 base at V and 3 bases at J; junction bases unmatched: 6. Germline V gene sequence: CDR1 DFQATT, CDR2 SNEGSKA (reference sequence). CDR3 loop: CSARAGTALYEQYF. DNA of the CDR3: TGCAGTGCTAGAGCAGGGACAGCTCTCTACGAGCAGTACTTC.

The chain links TRBV27 to TRBJ2-1, with D uncertain. The CDR3 runs 13 residues. Trimming took 4 bases from V and 0 from J, leaving 4 bases between them. Germline CDR1 is MNHEY and CDR2 is SMNVEV (reference sequence). In DNA, the CDR3 is TGTGCCAGCAGTTCCCGCTCCTACAATGAGCAGTTCTTC. It translates to CASSSRSYNEQFF.

The sample holds one count of this clonotype. V gene TRBV28 combines with J gene TRBJ1-2, with D hard to call. The CDR3 totals 17 residues. Germline V lookup: CDR1 MDHEN, CDR2 SYDVKM. Trimming removed 7 bases from V and 2 bases from J, with 23 bases in between. The CDR3 bases are TGTGCCAGCAACTCCCCGCGGCCAGCTCGCGGGAACTATGGCTACACCTTC. Its protein product is CASNSPRPARGNYGYTF.

This clonotype has just a few counts. J is TRBJ1-1 and V is TRBV5-6; D is uncertain. This CDR3 is built from 13 residues. V gave up 2 bases and J gave up 4 bases, with 9 bases separating them. Germline CDR1 SGHDT, CDR2 YYEEEE. The CDR3 region has the DNA TGTGCCAGCAGCTTTGGGGTTAGCACTGAAGCTTTCTTT. This gives the protein CASSFGVSTEAFF.

CDR3 in amino acids: CASSDGGQDHVGTQYF. CDR3 sequence (DNA): TGTGCCAGCAGTGACGGGGGACAGGACCACGTAGGGACCCAGTACTTC. The chain employs TRBV2 and TRBJ2-5; TRBD1 matches at 8 bases. Trimming took 3 bases from V and 7 from J; bases not matched to a gene: 13. The CDR3 is made up of 16 amino acids. CDR1 and CDR2 from the germline V gene are SNHLY and FYNNEI.

This clonotype was found many times. J is TRBJ2-5 and V is TRBV20-1; tentatively, D is TRBD2 (5 bases). CDR1 DFQATT and CDR2 SNEGSKA come from the germline V gene (reference sequence). The CDR3 consists of 13 residues. Trimming shortened V by 5 bases and J by 2 bases, and 12 bases separated the two germline ends. This CDR3 is CSALGLKQETQYF. CDR3 DNA sequence: TGCAGTGCTTTAGGACTGAAACAAGAGACCCAGTACTTC.

This clonotype was seen more than once but under ten times. This chain connects TRBV3-1 to TRBJ1-5, with D unresolved. CDR3 length: 16 amino acids. Looked up from germline, CDR1 is LGHDT and CDR2 is YNNKEL (reference sequence). V was cut by 1 base and J by 1 base, with 11 bases left in between. This chain's CDR3 is CASSQVGRSSNQPQHF. DNA of the CDR3: TGTGCCAGCAGCCAAGTTGGCCGAAGCAGCAATCAGCCCCAGCATTTT.

This clonotype was seen only a few times. The chain is built from TRBV3-1 and TRBJ2-7, with D unclear. The germline V and J ends were trimmed by 2 bases and 0 bases, with 11 bases remaining between them. The CDR3 is 15 residues long. Germline CDR1 and CDR2: LGHDT and YNNKEL (reference sequence). The CDR3 loop reads CASSQTDWGSYEQYF. In DNA, the CDR3 is TGTGCCAGCAGCCAAACGGATTGGGGCTCCTACGAGCAGTACTTC.

V gene TRBV4-3 combines with J gene TRBJ1-4, with D maybe TRBD1 (6 bases). V dropped 0 bases and J dropped 7 bases, with 15 bases sitting between them. CDR1 LGHNA and CDR2 YSLEER come from the germline V gene. The CDR3 spans 16 residues. This chain's CDR3 is CASSQDGSRGFEKLFF. DNA for the CDR3: TGCGCCAGCAGCCAAGATGGGTCCAGGGGCTTTGAAAAACTGTTTTTT.

This clonotype was detected many times. The genes are TRBV5-1 and TRBJ2-7; no reliable D call. The germline V gene has CDR1 SGHRS and CDR2 YFSETQ. The CDR3 consists of 11 residues. The V gene lost 4 bases and the J gene lost 3 bases, with 5 bases spanning the gap. CDR3 coding DNA: TGCGCCAGCAGCGAGGACTACGAGCAGTACTTC. Amino acid sequence: CASSEDYEQYF.

V gene TRBV12-3 or TRBV12-4 combines with J gene TRBJ1-5; D is unresolved. The CDR3 sequence is 12 residues long. Trimming removed 3 bases from V and 6 bases from J, with 6 bases in between. The CDR3 sequence is CASSFIGQPQHF. The CDR3 nucleotides read TGTGCCAGCAGTTTTATAGGTCAGCCCCAGCATTTT.